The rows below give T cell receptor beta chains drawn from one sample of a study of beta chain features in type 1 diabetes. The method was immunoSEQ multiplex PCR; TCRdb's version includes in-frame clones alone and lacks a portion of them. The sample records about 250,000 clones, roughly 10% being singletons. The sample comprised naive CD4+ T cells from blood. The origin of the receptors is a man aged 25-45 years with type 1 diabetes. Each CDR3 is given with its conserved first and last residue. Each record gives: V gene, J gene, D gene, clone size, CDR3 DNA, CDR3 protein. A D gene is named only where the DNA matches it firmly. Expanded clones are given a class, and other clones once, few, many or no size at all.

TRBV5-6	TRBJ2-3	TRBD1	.	TGTGCCAGCAGCGGTCGGACAGGGAGCACAGATACGCAGTATTTT	CASSGRTGSTDTQYF
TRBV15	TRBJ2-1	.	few	TGTGCCACCAGCAGAGACAGGGAAAGTGAGCAGTTCTTC	CATSRDRESEQFF
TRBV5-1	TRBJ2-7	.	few	TGCGCCAGCAGCTCATCTAGCTCCTACGAGCAGTACTTC	CASSSSSSYEQYF
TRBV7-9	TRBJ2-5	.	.	TGTGCCAGCAGCTTACTAGCGAGGGAGACCCAGTACTTC	CASSLLARETQYF
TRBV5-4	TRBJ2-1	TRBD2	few	TGTGCCAGCAGCTTGGATCGTGGGGGGGTTTACAATGAGCAGTTCTTC	CASSLDRGGVYNEQFF
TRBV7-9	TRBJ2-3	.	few	TGTGCCAGCAGCTTTCCCGGGGGCACAGATACGCAGTATTTT	CASSFPGGTDTQYF
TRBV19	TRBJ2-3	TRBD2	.	TGTGCCAGTAGCCTCCCGGGGGGACGCACAGATACGCAGTATTTT	CASSLPGGRTDTQYF
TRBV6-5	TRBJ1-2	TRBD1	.	TGTGCCAGCAGTTATACGACAGGGGGGTATGGCTACACCTTC	CASSYTTGGYGYTF
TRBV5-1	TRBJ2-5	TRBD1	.	TGCGCCAGCAGCTTTGGGACAGGGAAAGAGACCCAGTACTTC	CASSFGTGKETQYF
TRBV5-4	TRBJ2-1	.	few	TGTGCCAGCAGCTTGGCTATCGACAATGAGCAGTTCTTC	CASSLAIDNEQFF
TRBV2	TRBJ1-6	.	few	TGTGCCAGCAGTGATTCTCGTCCGAGGATGAATTCACCCCTCCACTTT	CASSDSRPRMNSPLHF
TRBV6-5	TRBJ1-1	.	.	TGTGCCAGCAGCCGAGGAATCCTGAACACTGAAGCTTTCTTT	CASSRGILNTEAFF
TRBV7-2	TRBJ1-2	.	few	TGTGCCACTCATCAGGGTGATAGACCCTATGGCTACACCTTC	CATHQGDRPYGYTF
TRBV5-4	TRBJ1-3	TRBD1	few	TGTGCCAGCAGCCCGGGACAGGGGGGAAGCTCTGGAAACACCATATATTTT	CASSPGQGGSSGNTIYF
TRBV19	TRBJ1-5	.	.	TGTGCCAGTATGGGGGGAGGTGGGCAGCCCCAGCATTTT	CASMGGGGQPQHF
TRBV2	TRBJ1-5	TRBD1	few	TGTGCCAGCGGCACGGGACAGTTCCATCAGCCCCAGCATTTT	CASGTGQFHQPQHF
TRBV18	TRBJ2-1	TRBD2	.	TGTGCCAGCTCACCAGGGAGCGGGGAGGTCAATGAGCAGTTCTTC	CASSPGSGEVNEQFF
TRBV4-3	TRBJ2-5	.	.	TGCGCCAGCAGCCAAGAGCGGGGGCGAGGGACCCAGTACTTC	CASSQERGRGTQYF
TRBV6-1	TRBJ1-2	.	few	TGTGCCAGCAGTGAAGGGACAGTGACCTATGGCTACACCTTC	CASSEGTVTYGYTF
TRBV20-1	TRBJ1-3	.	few	TGCAAGCCAGGGGCTGGAAACACCATATATTTT	CKPGAGNTIYF
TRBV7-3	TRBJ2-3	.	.	TGTGCCAGCAGCCCCCGCCGGCTAGCACTTTCTAGCACAGATACGCAGTATTTT	CASSPRRLALSSTDTQYF
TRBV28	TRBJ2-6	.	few	TGTGCCAGCACTACGGCGGCTTCTGGGGCCAACGTCCTGACTTTC	CASTTAASGANVLTF
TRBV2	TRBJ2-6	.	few	TGTGCCAGCAGTGGCCAGTCCAACGTCCTGACTTTC	CASSGQSNVLTF
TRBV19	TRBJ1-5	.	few	TGTGCCAGTAGTGACCAGGGTAGCAATCAGCCCCAGCATTTT	CASSDQGSNQPQHF
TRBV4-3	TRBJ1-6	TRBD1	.	TGCGCCAGCAGCCAAGGGGCGACAGGGGTGGGTTCACCCCTCCACTTT	CASSQGATGVGSPLHF
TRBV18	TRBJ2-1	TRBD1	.	TGTGCCAGCTCACCCTACAGGGGTCACAATGAGCAGTTCTTC	CASSPYRGHNEQFF
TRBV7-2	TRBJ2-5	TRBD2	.	TGTGCCAGCAGCTCCGGACTAGCGGGGGGGTTTGAGACCCAGTACTTC	CASSSGLAGGFETQYF
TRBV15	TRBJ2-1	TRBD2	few	TGTGCCACCAGCAGAGGGGAGGGTGAGCAGTTCTTC	CATSRGEGEQFF
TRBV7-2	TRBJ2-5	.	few	TGTGCCAGCAGCTCAAACAAAGCAGGGTTTGTAGAGACCCAGTACTTC	CASSSNKAGFVETQYF
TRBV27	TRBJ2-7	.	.	TGTGCCAGCAGTTTAGCGGTCTCCTACGAGCAGTACTTC	CASSLAVSYEQYF
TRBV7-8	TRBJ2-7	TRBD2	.	TGTGCCAGCAGCTTGGCGGGCGGGGGGGTCGAGCAGTACTTC	CASSLAGGGVEQYF
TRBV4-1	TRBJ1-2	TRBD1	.	TGCGCCAGCAGCAGAGGGACAGGGCGAACTAACTATGGCTACACCTTC	CASSRGTGRTNYGYTF
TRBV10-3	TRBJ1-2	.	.	TGTGCCATCAGTGATGCCAGATACTATGGCTACACCTTC	CAISDARYYGYTF
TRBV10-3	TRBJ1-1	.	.	TGTGCCATCAGTGCCGAGATGAACACTGAAGCTTTCTTT	CAISAEMNTEAFF
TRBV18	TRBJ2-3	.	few	TGTGCCAGCTCACCCCCGTCCACAGATACGCAGTATTTT	CASSPPSTDTQYF
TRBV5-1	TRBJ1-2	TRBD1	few	TGCGCCAGCAGCTTACCGGACAGGGGATATGGCTACACCTTC	CASSLPDRGYGYTF
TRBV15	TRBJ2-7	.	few	TGTGCCACCAGCAGAGAAAACAGGGCCTACGAGCAGTACTTC	CATSRENRAYEQYF
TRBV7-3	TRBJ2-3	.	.	TGTGCCAGCAGCTTCCGTACAGATACGCAGTATTTT	CASSFRTDTQYF
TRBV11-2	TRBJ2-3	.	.	TGTGCCAGCAGCTTCAAGCGTACAGATACGCAGTATTTT	CASSFKRTDTQYF
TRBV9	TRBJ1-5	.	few	TGTGCCAGCAGCGTAGGGGCAGATAGCAATCAGCCCCAGCATTTT	CASSVGADSNQPQHF